These 21 T cell receptor beta chains originate from one sample sequenced in a study of T cell repertoires in cytomegalovirus infection. These receptors lack a known antigen. TCRdb fed the reads into MiXCR, producing one record per CDR3 protein. The sample has around 430,000 distinct CDR3 sequences; about 44% are singletons. The sequencing here drew on cultured PBMCs, taken from culture after CMV antigen stimulation. The receptors were sampled from a human donor in good health (CMV status not recorded). Some clones in this sample may be carry-over from other donors' samples.

In this sample, this clonotype turned up a few times. CDR3 DNA sequence: TGTGCCAGCAGCGCCAGATATGCCCAGTACTTC. The encoded protein is CASSARYAQYF. The genes are TRBV7-8 and TRBJ2-5; D not certain. Trimming left V 5 bases short and J 9 bases short, with 10 bases between. The length of the CDR3 is 11 residues. CDR1 is SGHVS and CDR2 is FQNEAQ in the germline V gene.

This clonotype has just a few counts. The chain links TRBV7-4 to TRBJ1-1; D is perhaps TRBD1 (6 bases). In germline, CDR1 is SGHVT, CDR2 SQSDAQ. Trimming left V 10 bases short and J 1 base short, with 19 bases between. The CDR3 is 15 amino acids. The CDR3 sequence: CAISNSGTPNTEAFF. The CDR3 nucleotides read TGTGCCATCTCCAACTCCGGGACACCGAACACTGAAGCTTTCTTT. The full variable domain, rest sourced from reference TRBV7-4 and TRBJ1-1, is GAGVSQSPRYKVAKRGRDVALRCDSISGHVTLYWYRQTLGQGSEVLTYSQSDAQRDKSGRPSGRFSAERPERSVSTLKIQRTEQGDSAVYLCAISNSGTPNTEAFFGQGTRLTVV.

This clonotype was recorded only once. The chain combines TRBV4-2 with TRBJ1-5; D is unresolved. Germline V CDR1 and CDR2: LGHNA, YNFKEQ. The CDR3 totals 12 residues. Trimming took off 1 base at V and 6 bases at J, with 4 bases between the two ends. This chain's CDR3 is CASSQVGQPQHF. In DNA, the CDR3 is TGTGCCAGCAGCCAAGTAGGTCAGCCCCAGCATTTT.

The chain employs TRBV20-1 and TRBJ1-2; D is possibly TRBD1 (5 bases). CDR3 length: 13 residues. Germline V lookup: CDR1 DFQATT, CDR2 SNEGSKA (reference sequence). Trimming pared 0 bases from V and 4 bases from J, leaving 9 bases between. CDR3: CSAREFDSYGYTF. The CDR3 nucleotides are TGCAGTGCTAGAGAATTCGACAGCTATGGCTACACCTTC.

A few counts support this clonotype. This chain uses TRBV7-9 with TRBJ2-5; no firm D call. The CDR3 is 15 amino acids. The V gene lost 1 base and the J gene lost 0 bases, with 9 bases spanning the gap. CDR1 is SEHNR and CDR2 is FQNEAQ in the germline V gene (reference sequence). CDR3 residues: CASSLGQLYQETQYF. The CDR3 DNA reads TGTGCCAGCAGCTTAGGCCAGTTGTACCAAGAGACCCAGTACTTC.

This clonotype was found many times. The J gene is TRBJ2-3, the V gene TRBV7-9; tentative D call: TRBD2 (5 bases). The CDR3 contains 13 residues. The germline gives CDR1 SEHNR, CDR2 FQNEAQ (reference sequence). V was trimmed by 5 bases and J by 4 bases, leaving 10 bases between them. The CDR3 coding sequence is TGTGCCAGCAGCAACTCCGGGGCAGATACGCAGTATTTT. It specifies CASSNSGADTQYF.

This clonotype appeared a few times. The chain combines TRBV7-2 with TRBJ2-1; 7 bases agree with TRBD2. From germline, CDR1 is SGHTA and CDR2 FQGNSA. The J segment lost 6 bases and the V segment lost 2 bases, leaving 4 bases of the junction unmatched. The CDR3 loop spans 14 amino acids. CDR3 protein: CASSLIGTTNEQFF. The DNA for the CDR3 is TGTGCCAGCAGCTTAATTGGGACTACCAATGAGCAGTTCTTC.

This clonotype was seen more than once but under ten times. V gene TRBV12-3 or TRBV12-4 combines with J gene TRBJ2-3; perhaps TRBD2 as D (5 bases). CDR3 length equals 15 residues. Trimming shortened V by 1 base and J by 2 bases, and 10 bases separated the two germline ends. The CDR3 spells CASSLVAGNTDTQYF. DNA for the CDR3: TGTGCCAGCAGTTTAGTGGCGGGCAACACAGATACGCAGTATTTT.

This clonotype was counted once. Here the CDR3 DNA reads TGTGCCAGCACCCGAAGGGGGCTGAATCAGCCCCAGCATTTT. Protein: CASTRRGLNQPQHF. The chain carries TRBV12-3 or TRBV12-4 and TRBJ1-5, with 7 bases lining up with TRBD1. V was clipped by 7 bases and J by 4 bases; unmatched bases: 7. The CDR3 extends over 14 amino acids.

The rearrangement links TRBV6-5 to TRBJ1-4; 7 bases fit TRBD1. V was clipped by 6 bases and J by 4 bases; unmatched bases: 5. Germline values: CDR1 MNHEY, CDR2 SVGAGI. There are 14 residues in the CDR3. The CDR3 region has the DNA TGTGCCAGCAGCTTTACAGGGGTTAATGAAAAACTGTTTTTT. Translation: CASSFTGVNEKLFF.

The rearrangement links TRBV2 to TRBJ2-5; 9 bases agree with TRBD2. The CDR3 has 15 amino acids. The V gene's germline CDR1 is SNHLY and CDR2 FYNNEI. V trimming: 7 bases; J trimming: 1 base; junction bases outside the gene matches: 7. CDR3 DNA sequence: TGTGCCAGCAATGGGGGACTAGCAGCCCAAGAGACCCAGTACTTC. Encoded protein: CASNGGLAAQETQYF.

The chain joins TRBV12-3 or TRBV12-4 to TRBJ1-5; D gene unclear. The CDR3 is 14 residues long. V was pared by 3 bases and J by 2 bases, with 8 bases between. The CDR3 region is CASSFVEGNQPQHF. For the CDR3, the DNA is TGTGCCAGCAGTTTTGTGGAGGGCAATCAGCCCCAGCATTTT.

This clonotype was detected once. The V call is TRBV7-6, the J call TRBJ1-5, with TRBD1 identical over 10 bases. Germline V gene data show CDR1 as SGHVS and CDR2 as FNYEAQ. This CDR3 is built from 14 residues. V gave up 5 bases and J gave up 7 bases; unmatched junction bases: 5. CDR3 coding DNA: TGTGCCAGCAGCCAAGGACAGGGGGTCCAGCCCCAGCATTTT. It encodes CASSQGQGVQPQHF.

This clonotype has only a few counts. The rearrangement joins TRBV7-2 to TRBJ2-1; tentatively, D is TRBD2 (6 bases). Germline V gene sequence: CDR1 SGHTA, CDR2 FQGNSA. V gave up 1 base and J gave up 2 bases, with 9 bases separating them. This CDR3 is 15 amino acids long. In DNA, the CDR3 is TGTGCCAGCAGCTTAGTAGCGGTTACCTACAATGAGCAGTTCTTC. Its translation: CASSLVAVTYNEQFF.

The V gene is TRBV9, the J gene TRBJ2-7; 9 bases match TRBD2. The CDR3 contains 14 residues. Germline lookup yields CDR1 SGDLS and CDR2 YYNGEE. V dropped 1 base and J dropped 5; count of bases not matched to a gene: 4. CDR3 DNA: TGTGCCAGCAGCGTAAGAGCGGGGGGCGACGAGCAGTACTTC. Translation gives CASSVRAGGDEQYF.

The chain joins TRBV7-2 to TRBJ2-6; 8 nucleotides align to TRBD2. Germline CDR1 reads SGHTA; CDR2 reads FQGNSA. V gave up 2 bases and J gave up 4 bases; unmatched junction bases: 7. The CDR3 totals 17 residues. CDR3 sequence: CASSLTGGPGGANVLTF. Written as DNA, the CDR3 is TGTGCCAGCAGCTTAACGGGAGGGCCGGGAGGGGCCAACGTCCTGACTTTC.

This sequence joins TRBV7-9 and TRBJ1-1, with 7 bases fitting TRBD1. This CDR3 spans 17 amino acids. The V segment lost 2 bases and the J segment 0 bases; nucleotides outside the gene matches: 9. Germline lookup yields CDR1 SEHNR and CDR2 FQNEAQ (reference sequence). The CDR3 spells CASSLLATGFVNTEAFF. Here the CDR3 DNA reads TGTGCCAGCAGCTTACTCGCGACAGGGTTTGTGAACACTGAAGCTTTCTTT.

The genes are TRBV7-8 and TRBJ1-1; TRBD1 matches at 9 bases. CDR3 length: 15 amino acids. V shed 5 bases, J shed 3 bases, and the junction held 7 bases outside the gene matches. CDR1 SGHVS and CDR2 FQNEAQ come from the germline V gene. The CDR3 DNA reads TGTGCCAGCAGCCCGGACAGGGGTGGGGACACTGAAGCTTTCTTT. This gives the protein CASSPDRGGDTEAFF.

CDR3: CASSAEPVAGELFF. In DNA form, the CDR3 reads TGTGCCAGCAGCGCCGAGCCCGTAGCCGGGGAGCTGTTTTTT. The genes are TRBV9 and TRBJ2-2, with D unclear. Trimming cost V 3 bases and J 6 bases, with 12 bases left between them. Per germline, CDR1 SGDLS and CDR2 YYNGEE. This CDR3 comprises 14 residues.

Regarding this clonotype: A much larger clone differs from this one at a single base, so this may be a read error. The J gene is TRBJ2-3, the V gene TRBV11-2; D ambiguous. Trimming took off 2 bases at V and 7 bases at J, with 4 bases between the two ends. The CDR3 length is 11 residues. Germline values: CDR1 SGHAT, CDR2 FQNNGV. DNA for the CDR3: TGTGCCAGCAGCTTAAAAAATACGCAGTATTTT. This codes for CASSLKNTQYF. Full variable domain (rest looked up from reference TRBV11-2 and TRBJ2-3): EAGVAQSPRYKIIEKRQSVAFWCNPISGHATLYWYQQILGQGPKLLIQFQNNGVVDDSQLPKDRFSAERLKGVDSTLKIQPAKLEDSAVYLCASSLKNTQYFGPGTRLTVL.

The chain recombines TRBV6-5 with TRBJ1-2; unclear D gene. Trimming removed 4 bases at V and 1 base at J, with 10 bases between. Per germline, CDR1 MNHEY and CDR2 SVGAGI. The CDR3 contains 14 residues. The CDR3 here is CASSSRKGNYGYTF. In nucleotides, the CDR3 is TGTGCCAGCAGTTCGCGGAAGGGTAACTATGGCTACACCTTC.